This T cell receptor (beta chain) was captured by sequencing in a study of control samples from healthy donors and cancer patients (dated by TCRdb to 2018 to 2020). The CDR3 contains 17 residues, cysteine and phenylalanine counted. Here the CDR3 DNA is all that survives: 51 bases in frame from base 1. Ends trimmed: V by 1 base, J by 0 bases; bases unmatched to a gene: 4. CDR1 GTSNPN and CDR2 SVGIG were looked up in the germline V gene (reference sequence). In the case of this clone: Its antigen target is currently unknown. No base quality information exists; no much larger clone differs at one position.

Receptor amplification or capture employed the immunoSEQ multiplex PCR assay. As stored in TCRdb, this immuneACCESS dataset retains in-frame rearrangements with V and J assigned. A fraction of the clones does not appear; measured against another copy, unresolved V genes explain less than half of the discrepancy, and the remainder lacks a known reason. The sample data list roughly 150,000 clones, and just over 85% of these were observed just once. The biggest ten clones account for around 1.6% of the sample. Sequencing used blood. The chain uses TRBV30 and TRBJ1-6; 9 bases in the middle match TRBD1. This TCR was sampled from a man younger than 35 in good health. The nucleotides are TGTGCCTGGAGTGGGACAGGGGTAGACTCCTATAATTCACCCCTCCACTTT. The resulting protein is CAWSGTGVDSYNSPLHF. Extended through the reference TRBV30 and TRBJ1-6 proteins, this CDR3 yields the full variable domain: SQTIHQWPATLVQPVGSPLSLECTVEGTSNPNLYWYRQAAGRGLQLLFYSVGIGQISSEVPQNLSASRPQDRQFILSSKKLLLSDSGFYLCAWSGTGVDSYNSPLHFGNGTRLTVT.